The source of this T cell receptor beta chain is a study of T cells in Graves' hyperthyroidism and ophthalmopathy. The CDR3 covers 15 residues. Trimming removed 7 bases from V and 1 base from J; junction bases left unmatched: 7. The germline V gene encodes CDR1 LNHDA and CDR2 SQIVND (reference sequence). Researchers amplified the TCR beta CDR3 regions from RNA transcripts. A set of HTBI primers served as the primers for a first-round RT-PCR of the TCR CDR3. TCRdb re-called the multiplex PCR reads through MiXCR, storing one row per CDR3 protein. The data show about 570,000 distinct CDR3 sequences, with more than 45% seen just once and around a fifth held by the top ten. This clonotype was observed a handful of times.

The chain employs TRBV19 and TRBJ1-5, with TRBD1 matching over 7 bases. Material: peripheral blood or thyroid tissue (not recorded which). This TCR was sampled from an adult woman with Graves' disease, either hyperthyroidism or ophthalmopathy (not recorded which). The CDR3: CASKPTGMSNQPQHF. CDR3 DNA: TGTGCCAGTAAACCGACAGGGATGAGCAATCAGCCCCAGCATTTT.